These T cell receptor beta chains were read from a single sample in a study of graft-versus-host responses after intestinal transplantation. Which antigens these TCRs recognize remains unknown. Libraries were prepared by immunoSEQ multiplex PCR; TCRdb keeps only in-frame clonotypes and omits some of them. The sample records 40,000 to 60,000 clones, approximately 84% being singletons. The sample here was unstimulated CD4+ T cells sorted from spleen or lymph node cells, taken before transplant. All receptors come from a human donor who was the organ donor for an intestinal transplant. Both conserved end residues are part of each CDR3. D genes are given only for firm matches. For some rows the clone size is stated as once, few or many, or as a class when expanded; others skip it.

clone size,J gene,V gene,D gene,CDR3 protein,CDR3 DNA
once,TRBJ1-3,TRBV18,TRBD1,CASSPGTGAGNTIYF,TGTGCCAGCTCACCAGGGACAGGGGCTGGAAACACCATATATTTT
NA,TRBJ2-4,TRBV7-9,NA,CASSTPRSQPLAKNIQYF,TGTGCCAGCAGTACCCCCCGCAGCCAACCCCTAGCCAAAAACATTCAGTACTTC
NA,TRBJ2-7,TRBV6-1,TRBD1,CASSEGLGQGSYEQYF,TGTGCCAGCAGTGAAGGTTTGGGACAGGGGTCCTACGAGCAGTACTTC
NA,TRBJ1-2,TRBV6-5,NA,CASSSFLGYTF,TGTGCCAGCAGTAGCTTCCTTGGCTACACCTTC
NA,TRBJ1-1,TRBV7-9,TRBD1,CASSQGQGQAFF,TGTGCCAGCAGTCAAGGACAGGGGCAAGCTTTCTTT
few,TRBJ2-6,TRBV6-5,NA,CASSYSGSGANVLTF,TGTGCCAGCAGTTACTCGGGATCTGGGGCCAACGTCCTGACTTTC
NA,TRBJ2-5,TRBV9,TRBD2,CASSVGTSGVETQYF,TGTGCCAGCAGCGTAGGTACTAGCGGGGTAGAGACCCAGTACTTC
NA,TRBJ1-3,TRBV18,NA,CASSPMGFSGNTIYF,TGTGCCAGCTCACCAATGGGGTTCTCTGGAAACACCATATATTTT
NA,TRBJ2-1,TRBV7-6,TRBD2,CASSLGRGGVDEQFF,TGTGCCAGCAGCTTAGGACGGGGGGGCGTCGATGAGCAGTTCTTC
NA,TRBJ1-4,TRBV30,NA,CAWSVWGGTNEKLFF,TGTGCCTGGAGTGTATGGGGGGGCACTAATGAAAAACTGTTTTTT